This T cell receptor (beta chain) emerged from a study of blood T cell repertoires in COVID-19. Across the study: Acute and convalescent COVID-19 specimens originated in the United States, Italy and Spain.

On this clone itself: Other DNA sequences of this sample code for an identical CDR3.

The data were produced by immunoSEQ multiplex PCR, yet TCRdb's version contains in-frame clones alone and is incomplete. The data show about 75,000 clones, 87% seen once. Looked up from germline, CDR1 is KGHDR and CDR2 is SFDVKD. Deletions cut 4 bases from V and 2 bases from J, with 10 bases between. The CDR3 spans 14 residues. The V call is TRBV24-1, the J call TRBJ1-2; TRBD1 might be the D (5 bases). Sequencing was carried out using peripheral blood. The clonotype originates from a woman aged 50 to 60 with acute or convalescent COVID-19. Written as DNA, the CDR3 is TGTGCCACCAGTGACTCCCGGGGGAACTATGGCTACACCTTC. Its protein product is CATSDSRGNYGYTF.